This T cell receptor beta chain was sequenced for a study of blood T cell repertoires in COVID-19 (dated by TCRdb to 2019 to 2021). With regard to the full study: Samples covering the acute and convalescent phases of COVID-19 were provided by collaborators in the United States, Italy and Spain. The material from the prospective study consisted of cDNA or gDNA derived from T cells, B-cell-depleted T cells, or PBMCs. The dataset comprised deeply sampled blood TCRbeta repertoires from subjects exposed to, actively infected with, or recovered from COVID-19. The repertoires were released in a freely available public database meant as a resource for research on the immune response to SARS-CoV-2. The samples were drawn from the first 160 participants of the ongoing ImmuneRACE study and from 1,254 subjects provided by 6 global collaborators. Nearly every sample came with metadata listing a de-identified subject ID, COVID-19 status, age in years and sex. Where HLA class I and class II types were available, the types were taken from metadata supplied by the sample provider, not from assay-based typing. Summary of the overall study and its limitations: How much clinical and demographic metadata was included differed by source and by participant, and the metadata was provided uncurated.

Participants in the prospective study were enrolled through a virtual design, were aged 18 to 89 years, and lived in about two dozen United States geographic areas. To assign participants to cohorts, the prospective study relied on clinical history that participants themselves reported in a screening survey and a study questionnaire. In the prospective study, whole blood, serum and a nasopharyngeal or oropharyngeal swab were collected from each participant by mobile phlebotomists. Additional blood draws and questionnaires over a roughly two-month period could optionally be provided by prospective study participants. Before DNA extraction, prospective study blood samples were shipped either frozen or at room temperature. TCRbeta CDR3 regions were amplified from genomic DNA using the immunoSEQ Assay, a bias-controlled multiplex PCR. The study's own analysis went as follows. Within the assay, amplification of reference gene primers was used to estimate how many nucleated cells each sample contained. Sequence reads were collapsed and filtered to measure the absolute abundance of every unique TCRbeta CDR3 rearrangement. For each sample, productive Simpson clonality was calculated as the square root of Simpson's diversity index across productive rearrangements. TCRdb mirrors the immuneACCESS table, restricted to in-frame sequences. Some clones are absent from its copies; in checked studies, under half trace to an unresolved V gene, and the reason for the others is unknown. Clonal size and the V and J genes are those of that table, whereas D and trimming came from the DNA. This sample holds 380,000 or so clones; 88% were observed only once. The ten biggest clones cover around 2% of the sample.

CDR3 length: 12 amino acids, cysteine to phenylalanine. The entry retains the CDR3 DNA only, 36 bases that are in frame from base 1. V lost 5 bases and J lost 1 base; the stretch between them is 9 bases long. The germline V gene provides CDR1 SQVTM and CDR2 ANQGSEA. On this clone itself: The antigen it recognizes is unknown. No much larger clone is present one base from it, and per-base qualities are unavailable.

The sample was PBMCs or T cells enriched from blood (not recorded which). This clonotype was sampled from a woman in her thirties or forties with acute COVID-19. Rearrangement joined TRBV29-1 to TRBJ2-7; too little of a D gene remains to name it. The CDR3 region has the sequence CSVRQVSYEQYF. The DNA is TGCAGCGTTAGGCAGGTGTCCTACGAGCAGTACTTC.